This entry describes one T cell receptor beta chain. Its antigen is unidentified. The germline CDR1 and CDR2 sequences are MDHEN and SYDVKM. V lost 4 bases to trimming and J lost 4 bases, with 18 bases between them. CDR3 size: 16 residues. This specimen belongs to a study of T cell responses to AZD1222 COVID-19 vaccine. General observations from the study: Researchers took repertoire samples only after the peak T cell response had come. The number of AZD1222 recipients seropositive at baseline was only 6 or 7. The sample set comprised mostly white British donors with more females, and clonal diversity was possibly underestimated. Compared with day 0, the breadth and depth of the Spike-specific TCR repertoire rose significantly after two doses of AZD1222.

Using immunoSEQ multiplex PCR, the repertoire was profiled, and TCRdb retains in-frame clones only, with some absent. The data show 90,000 to 100,000 clones, 65% to 85% seen once. Source: peripheral blood, taken 28 days after the second AZD1222 dose. The chain has TRBV28 and TRBJ2-3; D remains ambiguous. The sequence derives from an adult who received the AZD1222 COVID-19 vaccine. The CDR3 region has the DNA TGTGCCAGCAGTTCCCCCGGCAGCCTCGACGCAGATACGCAGTATTTT. Amino acids: CASSSPGSLDADTQYF.